This T cell receptor (beta chain) was captured by sequencing in a study of T cell responses to AZD1222 COVID-19 vaccine. Produced via immunoSEQ multiplex PCR; TCRdb's table is partial and in-frame only. This sample yields 130,000 to 150,000 clones, of which around 89% are seen a single time; 1.5% to 2% belongs to the top ten. The CDR3 spans 12 residues. Germline V lookup: CDR1 SEHNR, CDR2 FQNEAQ (reference sequence). V was shortened by 2 bases and J by 15 bases, with 14 bases between the two germline ends. The specimen comprised peripheral blood, sampled on day 0 of AZD1222 vaccination. The chain uses TRBV7-9 and TRBJ2-1; D unclear. The sequence came from an adult in good health. The DNA for the CDR3 is TGTGCCAGCAGCTTACGTCTAGAGATGCCGTTCTTC. Its protein product is CASSLRLEMPFF.